This T cell receptor beta chain was profiled in a study of cytomegalovirus exposure and HLA in healthy donors. Overall study findings and caveats: According to reports, the classifier identified cytomegalovirus status with high specificity and sensitivity. Common viral pathogens (according to a later analysis) appeared linked to several of the most significant clusters. Some highly shared sequence variants likely arose as a pipeline artifact.

About this clone itself: Its antigen is not identified.

Researchers ran the PCR with 60 Vbeta and 13 Jbeta primers. Libraries were prepared by immunoSEQ multiplex PCR; TCRdb keeps only in-frame clonotypes and omits some of them. The data show about 120,000 clones, roughly three fifths seen once. Donors likely had unrecorded immune exposures despite being nominally healthy when sampled. Trimming cost V 5 bases and J 5 bases; bases outside gene matches: 6. Per germline, CDR1 MDHEN and CDR2 SYDVKM. The CDR3 consists of 15 residues. Sequencing was done on a sample of PBMCs. This TCR came from a middle-aged woman in good health and CMV-seropositive. The rearrangement joins TRBV28 to TRBJ1-5; 10 bases fit TRBD1. The CDR3 sequence is CASSTPDRGHQPQHF. In nucleotides, the CDR3 is TGTGCCAGCAGTACACCCGACAGGGGGCATCAGCCCCAGCATTTT.